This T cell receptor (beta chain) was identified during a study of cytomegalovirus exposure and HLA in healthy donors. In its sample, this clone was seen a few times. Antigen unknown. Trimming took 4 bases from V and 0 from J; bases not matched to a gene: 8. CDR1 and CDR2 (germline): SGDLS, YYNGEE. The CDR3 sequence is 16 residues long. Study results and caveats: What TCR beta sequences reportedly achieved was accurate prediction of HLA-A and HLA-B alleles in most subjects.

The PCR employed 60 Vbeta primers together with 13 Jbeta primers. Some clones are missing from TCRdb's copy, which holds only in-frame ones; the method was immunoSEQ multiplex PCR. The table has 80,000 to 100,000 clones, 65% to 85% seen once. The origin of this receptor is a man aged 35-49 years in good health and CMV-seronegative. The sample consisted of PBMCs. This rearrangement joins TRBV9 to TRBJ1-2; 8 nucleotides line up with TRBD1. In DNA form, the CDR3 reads TGTGCCAGCAGCCCACCTCCGGGACAGGCTAACTATGGCTACACCTTC. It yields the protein CASSPPPGQANYGYTF.